The rows below give T cell receptor beta chains drawn from one sample of a study of blood T cell repertoires in COVID-19. Using immunoSEQ multiplex PCR, the repertoire was profiled, and TCRdb retains in-frame clones only, with some absent. This sample has some 45,000 clones, with more than 80% found just once. The specimen sequenced was peripheral blood. The receptors stem from a man aged 55 to 70 with acute or convalescent COVID-19. Each CDR3 is given with its conserved first and last residue. Fields, in order: CDR3 DNA, CDR3 protein, D gene, clone size, J gene, V gene. D genes are given only for firm matches. Clone size is not always given. Where it is, it says once, few, many or a class for expanded clones.

TGTGCCAGCAGTTACATCGTCAGGGGTACTGGAAACACCATATATTTT | CASSYIVRGTGNTIYF | NA | NA | TRBJ1-3 | TRBV6-6
TGCGCCAGCAGCAGGGGTCACTCCTACGAGCAGTACTTC | CASSRGHSYEQYF | NA | NA | TRBJ2-7 | TRBV10-2
TGCGCCAGCAGCCACCACAGGGTAACCGGGGAGCTGTTTTTT | CASSHHRVTGELFF | NA | NA | TRBJ2-2 | TRBV4-3
TGTGCCACCCTGAGACACCCCAATAGCAATCAGCCCCAGCATTTT | CATLRHPNSNQPQHF | NA | NA | TRBJ1-5 | TRBV19
TGTGCCAGCAGCTTAACTTTCGGAGAGGGTAGGGATGGCTACACCTTC | CASSLTFGEGRDGYTF | NA | NA | TRBJ1-2 | TRBV7-3
TGCGCCAGCAGCTTGGATACAGGGGAAGAGACCCAGTACTTC | CASSLDTGEETQYF | TRBD1 | NA | TRBJ2-5 | TRBV5-1
TGTGCCAGTAGTATACGAGCCTTGGGCAGTGGCTACACCTTC | CASSIRALGSGYTF | NA | NA | TRBJ1-2 | TRBV19
TGTGCCAGCAGATTACAGGGACTGGGAGAGACCCAGTACTTC | CASRLQGLGETQYF | NA | once | TRBJ2-5 | TRBV28
TGTGCCAGCAGCCCCCGGGGCGGGGGAAATAATGAAAAACTGTTTTTT | CASSPRGGGNNEKLFF | NA | NA | TRBJ1-4 | TRBV5-4
TGTGCCTGGAGCGCCCGGGACAGGAACACTGAAGCTTTCTTT | CAWSARDRNTEAFF | TRBD1 | NA | TRBJ1-1 | TRBV30
TGTGCCTGGAGTGGACAGGGGGTGGGTGGCTACACCTTC | CAWSGQGVGGYTF | TRBD1 | once | TRBJ1-2 | TRBV30
TGTGCCTGGAGGTCGGGGGGCAGCTGGGTCTCCGAGCAGTACTTC | CAWRSGGSWVSEQYF | NA | few | TRBJ2-7 | TRBV30
TGTGCCAGCAGCGGCACAGGGGGGAGCACAGATACGCAGTATTTT | CASSGTGGSTDTQYF | TRBD1 | NA | TRBJ2-3 | TRBV7-3
TGCGCCAGCAGCCAAGATCTCGGTTTCGGGCCCCAGCATTTT | CASSQDLGFGPQHF | NA | NA | TRBJ1-5 | TRBV4-3
TGTGCCACCAGCACAAAAGGACTCGAAGCTTTCTTT | CATSTKGLEAFF | NA | many | TRBJ1-1 | TRBV15
TGTGCCACCAGTGATCCGCGAGACATAAATGAAAAACTGTTTTTT | CATSDPRDINEKLFF | NA | once | TRBJ1-4 | TRBV24-1
TGTGCCAGCAGTCCACCTCGGACTAGCGGAAGCACAGATACGCAGTATTTT | CASSPPRTSGSTDTQYF | TRBD2 | NA | TRBJ2-3 | TRBV27
TGTGCCAGCAGCATAGGGACAGACGGATACGAGCAGTACTTC | CASSIGTDGYEQYF | TRBD1 | once | TRBJ2-7 | TRBV7-2
TGTGCCAGCAGCGTAGAGGGGGGGCTCTACAATGAGCAGTTCTTC | CASSVEGGLYNEQFF | NA | NA | TRBJ2-1 | TRBV9
TGTGCCAGCAGTCCCGGGACAGGGGATTCACCCCTCCACTTT | CASSPGTGDSPLHF | TRBD1 | NA | TRBJ1-6 | TRBV11-2
TGCAGCGCAAACCATGGACAGGGGGCGATTGGCTACACCTTC | CSANHGQGAIGYTF | TRBD1 | NA | TRBJ1-2 | TRBV29-1
TGCGCCAGCAGCCAAAACATCGACAGGAGAGACTATGGCTACACCTTC | CASSQNIDRRDYGYTF | NA | NA | TRBJ1-2 | TRBV4-3
TGTGCCAGCAGCTATTCACCGGGACAGGGTGATGAAAAACTGTTTTTT | CASSYSPGQGDEKLFF | TRBD1 | few | TRBJ1-4 | TRBV5-5
TGTGCCAGCAGCCCCAGGGGGAGTTTTACTGAAGCTTTCTTT | CASSPRGSFTEAFF | TRBD1 | NA | TRBJ1-1 | TRBV11-2
TGTGCCAGCAGCTTGGGACAGTCCACCGGGGAGCTGTTTTTT | CASSLGQSTGELFF | TRBD1 | NA | TRBJ2-2 | TRBV7-3
TGTGCCAGCAGCGTGGACAGGGGGATCTCCTACGAGCAGTACTTC | CASSVDRGISYEQYF | TRBD1 | once | TRBJ2-7 | TRBV7-2
TGTGCCAGCAGCTTAGATAGGGGAAGAATGGGCGAGCAGTACTTC | CASSLDRGRMGEQYF | NA | NA | TRBJ2-7 | TRBV7-9
TGCGCCAGCAGCTTGCTCCGGGTCAGGGGGGACTATGGCTACACCTTC | CASSLLRVRGDYGYTF | TRBD1 | NA | TRBJ1-2 | TRBV5-1
TGTGCCTGGAGTTCGGACAGGAACTACAATGAGCAGTTCTTC | CAWSSDRNYNEQFF | TRBD1 | NA | TRBJ2-1 | TRBV30
TGCGCCAGCAGCCTACAGAGTTCTAACTATGGCTACACCTTC | CASSLQSSNYGYTF | NA | NA | TRBJ1-2 | TRBV5-1
TGCGCCAGCAGCCGCGACAGGACCTCTGGAAACACCATATATTTT | CASSRDRTSGNTIYF | NA | NA | TRBJ1-3 | TRBV4-3
TGTGCCAGCACTATGCCGCCCTGCACAGATACGCAGTATTTT | CASTMPPCTDTQYF | NA | NA | TRBJ2-3 | TRBV27
TGTGCCAGCAGCTTGGCCAGGACAGCTAGCACAGATACGCAGTATTTT | CASSLARTASTDTQYF | NA | NA | TRBJ2-3 | TRBV5-6
TGTGCCAGCAGTTACTCGTCGACAGGGAAGGGAACTGAAGCTTTCTTT | CASSYSSTGKGTEAFF | TRBD1 | NA | TRBJ1-1 | TRBV6-5
TGTGCCAGCAGTTTCGGGGGGCGGTATGGCTACACCTTC | CASSFGGRYGYTF | NA | NA | TRBJ1-2 | TRBV12-3/TRBV12-4
TGTGCCACCAGCAGCGGCCGATCAGCGGGGGCGTTGGAGACCCAGTACTTC | CATSSGRSAGALETQYF | TRBD2 | NA | TRBJ2-5 | TRBV15
TGTGCCAGCAGCCAAGCTTTCGAAGCTTTCTTT | CASSQAFEAFF | NA | NA | TRBJ1-1 | TRBV3-1/TRBV3-2
TGTGCCAGCAGTTTTGGTAGTGGCCAGGGTTTTTCATCACCCCTCCACTTT | CASSFGSGQGFSSPLHF | NA | NA | TRBJ1-6 | TRBV27
TGTGCCAGCAGCCAAAGGGACAGGGGGGACTACAATGAGCAGTTCTTC | CASSQRDRGDYNEQFF | TRBD1 | once | TRBJ2-1 | TRBV3-1/TRBV3-2
TGTGCCAGCAGCTCAGGGACAGCCGGTAACTATGGCTACACCTTC | CASSSGTAGNYGYTF | TRBD1 | NA | TRBJ1-2 | TRBV7-3
TGTGCCAGCAGTGAAGAGGGCAGGGGGCGGTGGGAGACCCAGTACTTC | CASSEEGRGRWETQYF | TRBD1 | NA | TRBJ2-5 | TRBV2
TGCGCCAGCAGGGACAGGGACACCGGGGAGCTGTTTTTT | CASRDRDTGELFF | TRBD1 | NA | TRBJ2-2 | TRBV10-1
TGTGCCAGCAGCCCCGCTAGCGGGGGGACCTACGAGCAGTACTTC | CASSPASGGTYEQYF | TRBD2 | NA | TRBJ2-7 | TRBV3-1/TRBV3-2
TGTGCCAGCAGCCGGGCCCTCAGAGGGTCACCCCTCCACTTT | CASSRALRGSPLHF | NA | few | TRBJ1-6 | TRBV11-2
TGTGCCAGCAGCCGCCCACGGGGGGACACTGAAGCTTTCTTT | CASSRPRGDTEAFF | NA | NA | TRBJ1-1 | TRBV7-2
TGCGCCAGCAGTGAGGGGGCTCCAGACTACGAGCAGTACTTC | CASSEGAPDYEQYF | NA | NA | TRBJ2-7 | TRBV10-2
TGTGCCAGCAGCCTCGGACAGGGCACTGAAGCTTTCTTT | CASSLGQGTEAFF | TRBD1 | NA | TRBJ1-1 | TRBV3-1/TRBV3-2
TGCAGCGCTCTCCGGGGTCAGTTAGCCGGGGAGCTGTTTTTT | CSALRGQLAGELFF | NA | NA | TRBJ2-2 | TRBV29-1
TGTGCCAGCAGCTTAGGGTTTTATGGAGGTGGACGCTCTGGAAACACCATATATTTT | CASSLGFYGGGRSGNTIYF | NA | NA | TRBJ1-3 | TRBV7-9
TGTGCCAGCAGCTCTTATTACAGGGGAAAGAGAGAAAAACTGTTTTTT | CASSSYYRGKREKLFF | TRBD1 | NA | TRBJ1-4 | TRBV11-2
TGTGCCAGCAGCGCGACAGCCGACACTGAAGCTTTCTTT | CASSATADTEAFF | NA | NA | TRBJ1-1 | TRBV2
TGCAGCGGACGGACTGGGTCTAATGAAAAACTGTTTTTT | CSGRTGSNEKLFF | NA | NA | TRBJ1-4 | TRBV29-1
TGTGCCAGCAGCTCCGACAGACTTACTGAAGCTTTCTTT | CASSSDRLTEAFF | NA | NA | TRBJ1-1 | TRBV5-6